This T cell receptor beta chain was profiled in a study of T cell responses to AZD1222 COVID-19 vaccine. Sequenced by immunoSEQ multiplex PCR; TCRdb stores in-frame clones only, minus some. The sample has 95,000 to 150,000 clones; more than 85% are singletons. General observations from the study: Spike-specific TCR breadth and depth both grew after two AZD1222 doses. White British donors predominated, females outnumbered males, and clonal diversity was possibly underestimated.

In regard to this clone: Its antigen is undetermined.

This clonotype originated in an adult who received the AZD1222 COVID-19 vaccine. The sample here was peripheral blood, taken 28 days after the second AZD1222 dose.

The CDR3 region has the DNA TGCAGTGCTAGTCGAGACAGGGGATCCTACGAGCAGTACTTC. Translation gives CSASRDRGSYEQYF. The rearrangement joins TRBV20-1 to TRBJ2-7, with 8 nucleotides matching TRBD1. The ends lost 3 bases at V and 1 base at J; junction bases unmatched: 5. Per the germline V gene, CDR1 is DFQATT and CDR2 is SNEGSKA (reference sequence). The CDR3 totals 14 residues.